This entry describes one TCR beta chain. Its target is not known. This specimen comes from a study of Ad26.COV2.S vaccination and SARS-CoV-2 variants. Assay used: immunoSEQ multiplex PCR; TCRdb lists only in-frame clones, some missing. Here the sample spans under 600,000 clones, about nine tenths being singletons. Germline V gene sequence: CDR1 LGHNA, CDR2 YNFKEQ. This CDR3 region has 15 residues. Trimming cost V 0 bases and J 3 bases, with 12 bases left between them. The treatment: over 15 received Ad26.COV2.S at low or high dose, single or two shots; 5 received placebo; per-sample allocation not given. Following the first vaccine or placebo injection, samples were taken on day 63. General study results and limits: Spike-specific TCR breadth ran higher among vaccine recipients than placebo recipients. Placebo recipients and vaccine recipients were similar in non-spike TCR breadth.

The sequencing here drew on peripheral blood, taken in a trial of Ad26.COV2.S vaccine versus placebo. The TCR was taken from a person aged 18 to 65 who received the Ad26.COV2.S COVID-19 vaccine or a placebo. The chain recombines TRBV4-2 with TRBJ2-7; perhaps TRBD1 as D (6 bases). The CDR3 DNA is TGTGCCAGCAGCCAAGACAAAGGGGGTTTCTACGAGCAGTACTTC. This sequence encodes CASSQDKGGFYEQYF.